This TCR beta chain originates from a study of T cells after yellow fever vaccination. Looking at the study overall: With SMART-Seq v4 Ultra Low Input, the fractions containing low cell numbers were prepared. Study-level results: Most primary-vaccination clones reappeared after the booster (approximately 95% CD4, roughly 88% CD8).

This clonotype was found many times. Antigen specificity is unknown. V was cut by 5 bases and J by 0 bases, with 9 bases left in between. Germline V CDR1 and CDR2: SGHTA, FQGNSA. The CDR3 covers 14 residues. For TCR, cDNA came from 5'RACE template switching, which added a universal primer site and UMIs. TCRdb reprocessed the 5' RACE reads via MiXCR and lists one record per CDR3 protein. Among 350,000 to 450,000 distinct CDR3 sequences listed, about 6.2% were seen once. The chain has TRBV7-2 and TRBJ2-3, with D perhaps given as TRBD1 or TRBD2 (5 bases each). The sequences come from PBMCs, collected 5 days after the yellow fever booster vaccination. The clonotype was recovered from a man younger than 40 who received the YFV17D yellow fever vaccine. This chain's CDR3 is CASSGTTSTDTQYF. In nucleotides, the CDR3 is TGTGCCAGCAGCGGGACGACCAGCACAGATACGCAGTATTTT.